This T cell receptor (beta chain) was sequenced for a study of shared clonotypes between healthy human individuals. Sequencing used immunoSEQ multiplex PCR; TCRdb keeps in-frame clones, though not all of them. The sample has 2,500,000 or so clones, roughly 93% seen once. There are 15 residues in the CDR3. Trimming left V 5 bases short and J 1 base short, with 14 bases between. Germline V lookup: CDR1 MDHEN, CDR2 SYDVKM. Concerning this clone: Its antigen is not identified.

Broader study findings: The sharing of 4.5% to 5% of naive CD4 clonotypes was seen across a handful of donors.

The receptor's source is a man aged 18 to 35 in good health. Some clones in this sample may be carry-over from other donors' samples. J is TRBJ1-1 and V is TRBV28; D remains unclear. Sequencing input: naive CD4+ T cells from PBMCs. Described subset: CD45RA+ positively selected. The CDR3 region has the DNA TGTGCCAGCAGTCAAGGTGGGTATCGGAACACTGAAGCTTTCTTT. It translates to CASSQGGYRNTEAFF.